This record concerns one T cell receptor beta chain sequence. What it binds is unknown. The table came from immunoSEQ multiplex PCR; TCRdb's copy has only in-frame clones and leaves some out. The data show approximately 99,000 clones, approximately 94% seen once. The germline V gene encodes CDR1 MDHEN and CDR2 SYDVKM. The CDR3 sequence is 14 residues long. V was pared by 2 bases and J by 7 bases, with 12 bases between. This entry belongs to a study of cytomegalovirus exposure and HLA in healthy donors. Study-level findings and limits: Reported performance of the classifier showed diagnosis of cytomegalovirus status with high specificity and sensitivity. Researchers counted 180 or so TCR beta chains as cytomegalovirus-associated. According to a subsequent analysis, TCR clusters from the first cohort were inclined to appear together in the 110 or so validation repertoires.

Donors came from a validation cohort of over a hundred subjects, distinct from the first 666-subject cohort. V is TRBV28 and J is TRBJ1-5; perhaps TRBD1 as D (5 bases). Sample: PBMCs. The TCR originated in a woman aged 18-29 years in good health and CMV-seronegative. CDR3 loop: CASSLQGRSQPQHF. In nucleotides, the CDR3 is TGTGCCAGCAGTTTACAGGGCCGCAGCCAGCCCCAGCATTTT.